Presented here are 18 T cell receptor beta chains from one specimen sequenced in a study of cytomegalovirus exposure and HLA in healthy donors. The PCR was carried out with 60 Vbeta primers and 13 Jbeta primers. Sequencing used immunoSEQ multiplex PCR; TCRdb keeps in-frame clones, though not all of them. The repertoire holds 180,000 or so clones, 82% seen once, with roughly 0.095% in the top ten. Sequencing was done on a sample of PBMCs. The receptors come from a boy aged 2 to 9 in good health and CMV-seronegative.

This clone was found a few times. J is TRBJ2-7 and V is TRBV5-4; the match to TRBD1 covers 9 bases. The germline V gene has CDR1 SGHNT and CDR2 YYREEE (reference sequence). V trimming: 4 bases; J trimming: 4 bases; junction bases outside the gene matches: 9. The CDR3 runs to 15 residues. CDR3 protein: CASSHGGTGTYEQYF. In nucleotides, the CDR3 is TGTGCCAGCAGCCACGGCGGGACAGGGACTTACGAGCAGTACTTC.

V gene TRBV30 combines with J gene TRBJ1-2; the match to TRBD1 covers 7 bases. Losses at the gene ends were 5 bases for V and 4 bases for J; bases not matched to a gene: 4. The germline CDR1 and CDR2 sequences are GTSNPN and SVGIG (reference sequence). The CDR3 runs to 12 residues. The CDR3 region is CAWFGDSYGYTF. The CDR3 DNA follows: TGTGCCTGGTTTGGGGACAGCTATGGCTACACCTTC.

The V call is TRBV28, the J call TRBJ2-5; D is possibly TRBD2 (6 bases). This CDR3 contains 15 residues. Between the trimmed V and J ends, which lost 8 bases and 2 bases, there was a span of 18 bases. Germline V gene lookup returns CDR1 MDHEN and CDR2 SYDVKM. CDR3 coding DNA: TGTGCCAGCGGGTCCCTCGGGGGTAGACAAGAGACCCAGTACTTC. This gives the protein CASGSLGGRQETQYF.

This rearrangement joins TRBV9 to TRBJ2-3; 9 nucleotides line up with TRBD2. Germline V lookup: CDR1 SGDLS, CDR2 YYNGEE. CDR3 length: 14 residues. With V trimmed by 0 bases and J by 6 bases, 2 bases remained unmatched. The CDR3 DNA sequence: TGTGCCAGCAGCGTAGAGCTAGCGGGGGATACGCAGTATTTT. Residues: CASSVELAGDTQYF.

In nucleotides, the CDR3 is TGTGCCAGCAGCTCAAACAGCCACACTGAAGCTTTCTTT. It codes for CASSSNSHTEAFF. V and J are TRBV9 and TRBJ1-1; unclear D gene. Germline CDR1 and CDR2: SGDLS and YYNGEE. The CDR3 is 13 residues long. V was shortened by 4 bases and J by 3 bases, with 10 bases between the two germline ends.

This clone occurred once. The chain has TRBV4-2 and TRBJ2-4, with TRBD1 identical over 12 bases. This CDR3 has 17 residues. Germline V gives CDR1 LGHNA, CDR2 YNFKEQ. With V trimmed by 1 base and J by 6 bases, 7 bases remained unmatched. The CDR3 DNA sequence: TGTGCCAGCAGCCAAGCTGAGGGACAGGGGGCGGGAAACATTCAGTACTTC. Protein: CASSQAEGQGAGNIQYF.

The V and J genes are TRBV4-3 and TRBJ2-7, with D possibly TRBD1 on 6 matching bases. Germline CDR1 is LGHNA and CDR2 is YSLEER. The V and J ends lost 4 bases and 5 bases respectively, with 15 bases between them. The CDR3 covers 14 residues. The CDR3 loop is CASSLHRESNEQYF. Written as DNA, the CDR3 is TGCGCCAGCAGCCTACACAGGGAGTCAAACGAGCAGTACTTC.

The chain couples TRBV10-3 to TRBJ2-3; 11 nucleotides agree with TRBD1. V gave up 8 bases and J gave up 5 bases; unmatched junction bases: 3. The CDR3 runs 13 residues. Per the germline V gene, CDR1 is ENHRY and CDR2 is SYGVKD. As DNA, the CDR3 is TGTGCCATCGGCGGGACAGGGGGAGATACGCAGTATTTT. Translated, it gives CAIGGTGGDTQYF.

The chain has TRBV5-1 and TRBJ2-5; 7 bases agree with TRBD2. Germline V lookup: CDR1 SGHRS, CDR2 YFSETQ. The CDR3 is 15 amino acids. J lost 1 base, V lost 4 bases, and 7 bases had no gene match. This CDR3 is CASSLSSGLQETQYF. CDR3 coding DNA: TGCGCCAGCAGCCTCTCTAGCGGTCTCCAAGAGACCCAGTACTTC.

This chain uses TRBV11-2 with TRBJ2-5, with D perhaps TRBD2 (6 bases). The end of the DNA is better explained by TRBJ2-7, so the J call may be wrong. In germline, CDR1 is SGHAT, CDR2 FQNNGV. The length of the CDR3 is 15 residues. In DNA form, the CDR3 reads TGTGCCAGCAGCTTATTCCCGGGACTTGCCTACGAGCAGTACTTC. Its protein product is CASSLFPGLAYEQYF.

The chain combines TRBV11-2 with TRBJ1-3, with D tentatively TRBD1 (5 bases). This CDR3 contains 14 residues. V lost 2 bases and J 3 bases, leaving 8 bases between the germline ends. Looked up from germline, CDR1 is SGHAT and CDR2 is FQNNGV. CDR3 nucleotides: TGTGCCAGCAGCTTAAGGGGTAATGGAAACACCATATATTTT. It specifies CASSLRGNGNTIYF.

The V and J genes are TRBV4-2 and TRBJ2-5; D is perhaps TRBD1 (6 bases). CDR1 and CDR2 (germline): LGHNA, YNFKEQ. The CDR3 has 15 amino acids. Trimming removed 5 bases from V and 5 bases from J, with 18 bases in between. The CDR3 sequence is CASSSHRESWETQYF. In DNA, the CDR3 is TGTGCCAGCAGCTCCCACAGGGAGTCTTGGGAGACCCAGTACTTC.

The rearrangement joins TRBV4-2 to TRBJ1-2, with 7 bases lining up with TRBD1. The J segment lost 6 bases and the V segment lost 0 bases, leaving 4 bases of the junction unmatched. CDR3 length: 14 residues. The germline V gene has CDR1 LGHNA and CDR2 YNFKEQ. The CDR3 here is CASSQDLQGDGYTF. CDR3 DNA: TGTGCCAGCAGCCAAGATCTTCAGGGGGATGGCTACACCTTC.

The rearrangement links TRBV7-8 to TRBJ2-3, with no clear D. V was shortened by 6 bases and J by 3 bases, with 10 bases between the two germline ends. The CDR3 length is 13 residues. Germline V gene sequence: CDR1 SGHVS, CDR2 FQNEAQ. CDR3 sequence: CASRDRRTDTQYF. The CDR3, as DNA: TGTGCCAGCAGAGATAGGCGGACAGATACGCAGTATTTT.

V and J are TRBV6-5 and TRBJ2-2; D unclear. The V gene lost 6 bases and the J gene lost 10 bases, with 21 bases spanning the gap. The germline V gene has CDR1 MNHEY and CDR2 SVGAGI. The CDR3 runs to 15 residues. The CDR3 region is CASSRLGQVAPELFF. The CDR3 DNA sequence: TGTGCCAGCAGCCGTCTTGGCCAGGTCGCCCCGGAGCTGTTTTTT.

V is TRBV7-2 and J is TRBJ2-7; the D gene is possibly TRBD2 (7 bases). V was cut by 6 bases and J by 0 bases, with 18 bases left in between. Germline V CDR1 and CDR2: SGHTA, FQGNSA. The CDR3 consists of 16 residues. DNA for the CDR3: TGTGCCAGCAGGCCTTCGGGGGGCGTTAGCTCCTACGAGCAGTACTTC. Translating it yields CASRPSGGVSSYEQYF.

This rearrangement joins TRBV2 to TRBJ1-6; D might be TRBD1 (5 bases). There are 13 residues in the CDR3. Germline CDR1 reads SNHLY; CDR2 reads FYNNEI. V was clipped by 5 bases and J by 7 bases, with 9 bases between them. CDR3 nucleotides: TGTGCCAGCAGTAGTGGGGGGAATTCACCCCTCCACTTT. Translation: CASSSGGNSPLHF.

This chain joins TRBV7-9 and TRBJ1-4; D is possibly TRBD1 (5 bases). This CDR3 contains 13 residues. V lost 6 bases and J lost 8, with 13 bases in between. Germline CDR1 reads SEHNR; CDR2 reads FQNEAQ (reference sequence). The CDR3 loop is CASRGGAGEKLFF. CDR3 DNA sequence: TGTGCCAGCAGGGGCGGGGCTGGCGAAAAACTGTTTTTT.